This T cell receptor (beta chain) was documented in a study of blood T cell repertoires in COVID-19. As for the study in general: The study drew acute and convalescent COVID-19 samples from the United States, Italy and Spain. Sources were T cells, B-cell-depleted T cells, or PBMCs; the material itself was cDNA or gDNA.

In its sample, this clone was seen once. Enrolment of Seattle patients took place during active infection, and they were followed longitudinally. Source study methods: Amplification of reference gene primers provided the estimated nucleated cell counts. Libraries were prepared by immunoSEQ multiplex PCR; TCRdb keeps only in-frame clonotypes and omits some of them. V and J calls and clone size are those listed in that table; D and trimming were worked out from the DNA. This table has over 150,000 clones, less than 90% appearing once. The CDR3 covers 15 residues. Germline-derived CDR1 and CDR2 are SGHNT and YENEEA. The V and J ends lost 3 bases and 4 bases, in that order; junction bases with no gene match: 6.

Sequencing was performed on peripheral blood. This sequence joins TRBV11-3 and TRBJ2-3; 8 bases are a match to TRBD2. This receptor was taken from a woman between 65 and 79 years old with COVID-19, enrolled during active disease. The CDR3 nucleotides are TGTGCCAGCAGCTTGACGGGAGGGAGCGCAGATACGCAGTATTTT. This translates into CASSLTGGSADTQYF.